These 25 T cell receptor beta chains share one sample of origin, sequenced in a study of vaccination effects on CD4 cells after COVID-19. Culture proceeded for 10 days, and CD4+ T cells were then isolated. The cohort was immunized with two doses of either the BNT162b2 or mRNA-1273 vaccine. The data were produced by immunoSEQ multiplex PCR, yet TCRdb's version contains in-frame clones alone and is incomplete. Of approximately 74,000 clones in the sample, about 73% were seen once. No antigen has been identified for these receptors. The material sequenced was CD4+ T cells from PBMCs cultured without peptide, taken after COVID-19 vaccination. Receptors were obtained from a human donor who received a COVID-19 vaccine.

The gene calls are TRBV6-2 or TRBV6-3 and TRBJ2-5; D uncertain. Trimming shortened V by 3 bases and J by 4 bases, and 6 bases separated the two germline ends. The CDR3 runs to 12 residues. The germline V gene encodes CDR1 MNHEY and CDR2 SVGEGT. CDR3 in amino acids: CASSYVPETQYF. CDR3 nucleotides: TGTGCCAGCAGTTATGTCCCAGAGACCCAGTACTTC.

The chain links TRBV28 to TRBJ1-2; D remains ambiguous. From germline, CDR1 is MDHEN and CDR2 SYDVKM. This CDR3 contains 12 residues. V lost 5 bases and J lost 4, with 8 bases in between. The CDR3 DNA reads TGTGCCAGCAGTCCCCTTCTCTATGGCTACACCTTC. It is translated as CASSPLLYGYTF.

The rearrangement uses TRBV19 and TRBJ2-1; the D call may be TRBD1 or TRBD2 (5 bases each). The germline V gene encodes CDR1 LNHDA and CDR2 SQIVND (reference sequence). Trimming took 5 bases from V and 12 from J, leaving 23 bases between them. The CDR3 consists of 15 residues. The CDR3 nucleotides are TGTGCCAGTAGTGTGGGGGACGGGGCGTGGGGTGGGCAGTTCTTC. This sequence encodes CASSVGDGAWGGQFF.

The chain carries TRBV10-1 and TRBJ2-1; TRBD1 agrees at 7 bases. This CDR3 contains 13 residues. The germline gives CDR1 WNHNN, CDR2 SYGVQD (reference sequence). V dropped 6 bases and J dropped 4; count of bases not matched to a gene: 3. The CDR3 region is CASREDRYNEQFF. The CDR3 nucleotides are TGCGCCAGCAGGGAGGACAGGTACAATGAGCAGTTCTTC.

The chain carries TRBV7-9 and TRBJ1-1; D not certain. The germline V and J ends were trimmed by 1 base and 7 bases, with 10 bases remaining between them. This CDR3 comprises 13 residues. Germline lookup yields CDR1 SEHNR and CDR2 FQNEAQ (reference sequence). CDR3 bases: TGTGCCAGCAGCTTAGGCTCTGGTTATGAAGCTTTCTTT. Its protein is CASSLGSGYEAFF.

This clone was recorded a few times. The J gene is TRBJ2-1, the V gene TRBV2; D unresolved. The CDR3 is 12 residues long. Germline V gene data show CDR1 as SNHLY and CDR2 as FYNNEI. V was shortened by 5 bases and J by 8 bases, with 10 bases between the two germline ends. CDR3 in amino acids: CASSSVPHEQFF. The CDR3 DNA is TGTGCCAGCAGTTCAGTCCCCCATGAGCAGTTCTTC.

The chain is built from TRBV5-1 and TRBJ1-5; 10 nucleotides line up with TRBD1. The junction had 2 bases not matched to a gene; V was cut back by 2 bases and J by 6 bases. Germline V gene lookup returns CDR1 SGHRS and CDR2 YFSETQ. The CDR3 consists of 14 residues. DNA of the CDR3: TGCGCCAGCAGCTTCGGACAGGGGGGTCAGCCCCAGCATTTT. It is translated as CASSFGQGGQPQHF.

The chain has TRBV5-8 and TRBJ2-2, with D hard to call. The CDR3 length is 14 residues. Deletions cut 2 bases from V and 1 base from J, with 6 bases between. Germline loops: CDR1 SGHTS, CDR2 YDEGEE. CDR3 residues: CASSFDQNTGELFF. The CDR3 DNA sequence: TGTGCCAGCAGCTTCGATCAGAACACCGGGGAGCTGTTTTTT.

V usage is TRBV28 and J usage is TRBJ2-2, with D perhaps matching TRBD2 (5 bases). Germline CDR1 is MDHEN and CDR2 is SYDVKM. This CDR3 comprises 16 residues. With 6 bases removed from V and 0 bases from J, the gap between germline ends came to 14 bases. In nucleotides, the CDR3 is TGTGCCAGCAGCAAGGACTTACGATCGAACACCGGGGAGCTGTTTTTT. Encoded protein: CASSKDLRSNTGELFF.

The chain carries TRBV5-1 and TRBJ1-1, with TRBD1 matching over 7 bases. This CDR3 is 14 amino acids long. Germline V lookup: CDR1 SGHRS, CDR2 YFSETQ. The V and J ends lost 1 base and 4 bases, in that order; junction bases with no gene match: 4. Here the CDR3 DNA reads TGCGCCAGCAGCTTGTTGTCAGGGGGCACTGAAGCTTTCTTT. Amino acid sequence: CASSLLSGGTEAFF.

V usage is TRBV6-5 and J usage is TRBJ2-1; no definite D call. The CDR3 has 12 amino acids. The V gene's germline CDR1 is MNHEY and CDR2 SVGAGI. With 10 bases removed from V and 7 bases from J, the gap between germline ends came to 14 bases. CDR3 nucleotides: TGTGCCACCGGCCGTGTTTTGAATGAGCAGTTCTTC. This encodes CATGRVLNEQFF.

This clone showed up just a few times. The J gene is TRBJ1-4, the V gene TRBV18; unclear D gene. From germline, CDR1 is KGHSH and CDR2 LQKENI. The CDR3 spans 13 residues. V gave up 6 bases and J gave up 8 bases, with 13 bases separating them. The CDR3 region has the DNA TGTGCCAGCTCCCAGCCGCCGCAGGAAAAACTGTTTTTT. Protein product: CASSQPPQEKLFF.

The chain links TRBV24-1 to TRBJ2-3, with D possibly TRBD2 on 6 matching bases. Germline V gene lookup returns CDR1 KGHDR and CDR2 SFDVKD. Trimming cost V 2 bases and J 3 bases, with 14 bases left between them. This CDR3 region has 16 residues. CDR3 DNA: TGTGCCACCAGTGATTCGGCGGGGCGATATACAGATACGCAGTATTTT. Protein sequence: CATSDSAGRYTDTQYF.

This clone was observed a few times. The V call is TRBV3-1 (or the pseudogene TRBV3-2), the J call TRBJ1-6; tentative D call: TRBD1 (6 bases). This CDR3 comprises 15 residues. V shed 0 bases and J shed 5 bases, with 8 bases lying between them. Germline lookup yields CDR1 LGHDT and CDR2 YNNKEL (reference sequence). The CDR3 loop reads CASSQDWTDNSPLHF. CDR3 nucleotide sequence: TGTGCCAGCAGCCAAGATTGGACAGATAATTCACCCCTCCACTTT.

V and J are TRBV18 and TRBJ1-1; TRBD1 matches at 7 bases. The CDR3 length is 14 residues. Germline V lookup: CDR1 KGHSH, CDR2 LQKENI. Trimming at V came to 6 bases and at J to 6 bases, leaving 10 bases not matched to a gene. In DNA, the CDR3 is TGTGCCAGCTCTCGATCGACAGGGTTTGCTGAAGCTTTCTTT. It codes for CASSRSTGFAEAFF.

The chain has TRBV29-1 and TRBJ1-1, with 10 bases identical to TRBD1. The length of the CDR3 is 12 residues. CDR1 and CDR2 from the germline V gene are SQVTM and ANQGSEA. Losses at the gene ends were 7 bases for V and 4 bases for J; bases not matched to a gene: 3. The chain's CDR3 is CSGGQGPTEAFF. As DNA, the CDR3 is TGCAGCGGGGGACAGGGGCCCACTGAAGCTTTCTTT.

V and J are TRBV4-2 and TRBJ1-6; D is undetermined. CDR1 and CDR2 from the germline V gene are LGHNA and YNFKEQ. There are 16 residues in the CDR3. V was clipped by 0 bases and J by 9 bases, with 15 bases between them. DNA of the CDR3: TGTGCCAGCAGCCAAGATCCACGGAGCCGGACTTCACCCCTCCACTTT. Translating it yields CASSQDPRSRTSPLHF.

The chain carries TRBV9 and TRBJ2-5; TRBD2 aligns across 13 bases. Germline CDR1 and CDR2: SGDLS and YYNGEE. This CDR3 has 15 residues. V lost 2 bases and J lost 4; bases outside the gene matches: 2. Here the CDR3 reads CASSVGLAGSETQYF. The CDR3 DNA reads as TGTGCCAGCAGCGTGGGACTAGCGGGGTCAGAGACCCAGTACTTC.

The chain employs TRBV19 and TRBJ2-1; no firm D call. V lost 8 bases and J lost 4, with 9 bases in between. The CDR3 length is 12 residues. Germline V gene sequence: CDR1 LNHDA, CDR2 SQIVND (reference sequence). The CDR3 region is CASRSRYNEQFF. The CDR3 nucleotides are TGTGCCAGTCGGAGCCGGTACAATGAGCAGTTCTTC.

This chain connects TRBV27 to TRBJ1-6, with D possibly matching TRBD1 (5 bases). Germline CDR1 MNHEY, CDR2 SMNVEV (reference sequence). Trimming removed 0 bases from V and 10 bases from J, with 16 bases in between. This CDR3 has 16 residues. The chain's CDR3 is CASSLSNSRWGSPLHF. For the CDR3, the DNA is TGTGCCAGCAGTTTATCCAACAGTCGGTGGGGCTCACCCCTCCACTTT.

The V gene is TRBV6-6, the J gene TRBJ1-2; D is unresolved. The CDR3 is 14 amino acids. V lost 2 bases and J lost 6, with 13 bases in between. The germline V gene has CDR1 MNHNY and CDR2 SVGAGI (reference sequence). This CDR3 reads CASSYLSSADGYTF. As DNA, the CDR3 is TGTGCCAGCAGTTACCTATCGAGCGCGGATGGCTACACCTTC.

This chain connects TRBV21-1 to TRBJ2-3; the D call of TRBD1 is as the table states it, not checked on the DNA. TRBV21-1 is an annotated pseudogene. The CDR3 totals 14 residues. The CDR3 DNA reads TGTGCCAGCAGCAGGGGGACAGGGATTATTGTGCCGTATTTT. The encoded protein is CASSRGTGIIVPYF.

J is TRBJ1-2 and V is TRBV9; no reliable D call. The CDR3 consists of 15 residues. V was trimmed by 0 bases and J by 0 bases, leaving 9 bases between them. Germline CDR1 and CDR2: SGDLS and YYNGEE. CDR3 in DNA: TGTGCCAGCAGCGTAGGGTCCGGAGCTAACTATGGCTACACCTTC. It codes for CASSVGSGANYGYTF.

The chain uses TRBV14 and TRBJ2-3; TRBD2 aligns across 9 bases. V dropped 0 bases and J dropped 2; count of bases not matched to a gene: 15. The CDR3 has 20 amino acids. Germline V gene data show CDR1 as SGHDN and CDR2 as FVKESK. CDR3 DNA: TGTGCCAGCAGCCAAGATCCCGAGGTCGTGGCGGGGGGGGTCACAGATACGCAGTATTTT. This gives the protein CASSQDPEVVAGGVTDTQYF.

The V gene is TRBV5-1, the J gene TRBJ2-5; no clear D gene. Looked up from germline, CDR1 is SGHRS and CDR2 is YFSETQ. The CDR3 runs to 13 residues. The V and J ends lost 1 base and 5 bases respectively, with 9 bases between them. The CDR3 protein is CASSLNLRETQYF. The DNA for the CDR3 is TGCGCCAGCAGCTTGAATTTAAGGGAGACCCAGTACTTC.